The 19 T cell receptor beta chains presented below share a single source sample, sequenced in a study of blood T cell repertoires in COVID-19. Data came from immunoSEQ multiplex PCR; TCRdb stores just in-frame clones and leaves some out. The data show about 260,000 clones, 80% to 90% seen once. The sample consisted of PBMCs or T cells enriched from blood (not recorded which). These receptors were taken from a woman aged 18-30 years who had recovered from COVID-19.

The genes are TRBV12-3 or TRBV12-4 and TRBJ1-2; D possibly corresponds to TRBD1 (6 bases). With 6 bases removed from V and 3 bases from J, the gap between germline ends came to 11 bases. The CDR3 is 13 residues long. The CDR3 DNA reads TGTGCCAGCAGCCCCGGACAGTACTATGGCTACACCTTC. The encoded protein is CASSPGQYYGYTF.

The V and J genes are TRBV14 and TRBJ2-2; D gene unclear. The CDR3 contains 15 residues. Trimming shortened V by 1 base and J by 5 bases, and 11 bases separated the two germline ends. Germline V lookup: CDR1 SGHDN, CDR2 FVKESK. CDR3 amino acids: CASSQALAKTGELFF. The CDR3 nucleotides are TGTGCCAGCAGCCAAGCGTTAGCAAAGACCGGGGAGCTGTTTTTT.

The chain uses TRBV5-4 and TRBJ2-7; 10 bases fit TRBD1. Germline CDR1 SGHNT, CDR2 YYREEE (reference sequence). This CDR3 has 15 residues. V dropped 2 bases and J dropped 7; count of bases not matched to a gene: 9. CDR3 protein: CASSFWDRGAGEQYF. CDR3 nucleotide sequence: TGTGCCAGCAGCTTTTGGGACAGGGGAGCTGGAGAGCAGTACTTC.

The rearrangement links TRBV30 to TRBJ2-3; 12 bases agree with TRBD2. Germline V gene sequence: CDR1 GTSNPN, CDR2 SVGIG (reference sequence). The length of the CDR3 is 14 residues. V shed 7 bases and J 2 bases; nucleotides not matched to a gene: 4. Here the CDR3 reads CALLAGGNTDTQYF. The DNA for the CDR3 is TGTGCCTTACTAGCGGGGGGAAACACAGATACGCAGTATTTT.

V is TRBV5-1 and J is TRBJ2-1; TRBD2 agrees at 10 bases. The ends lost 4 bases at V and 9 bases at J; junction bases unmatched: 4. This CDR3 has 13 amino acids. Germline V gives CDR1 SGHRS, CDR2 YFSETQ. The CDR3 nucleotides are TGCGCCAGCAGCCTGGGACTAGCGAGTGAGCAGTTCTTC. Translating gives CASSLGLASEQFF.

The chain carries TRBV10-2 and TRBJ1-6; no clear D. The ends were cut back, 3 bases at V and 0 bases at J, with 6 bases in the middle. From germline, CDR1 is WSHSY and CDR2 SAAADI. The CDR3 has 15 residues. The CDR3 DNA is TGCGCCAGCAGTGATCGGAGCTCCTATAATTCACCCCTCCACTTT. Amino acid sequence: CASSDRSSYNSPLHF.

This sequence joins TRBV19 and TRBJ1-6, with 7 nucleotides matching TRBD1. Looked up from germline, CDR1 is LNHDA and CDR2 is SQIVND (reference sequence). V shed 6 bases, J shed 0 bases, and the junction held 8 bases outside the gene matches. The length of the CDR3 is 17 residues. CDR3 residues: CASRRDSRSSYNSPLHF. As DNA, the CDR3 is TGTGCCAGTAGGCGGGACAGCCGGAGCTCCTATAATTCACCCCTCCACTTT.

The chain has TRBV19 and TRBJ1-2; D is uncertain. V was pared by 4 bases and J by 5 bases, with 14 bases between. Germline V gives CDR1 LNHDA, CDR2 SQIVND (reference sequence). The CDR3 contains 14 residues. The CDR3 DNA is TGTGCCAGTAGTAAACAGAGATACACTTATGGCTACACCTTC. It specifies CASSKQRYTYGYTF. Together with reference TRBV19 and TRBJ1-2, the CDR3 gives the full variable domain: DGGITQSPKYLFRKEGQNVTLSCEQNLNHDAMYWYRQDPGQGLRLIYYSQIVNDFQKGDIAEGYSVSREKKESFPLTVTSAQKNPTAFYLCASSKQRYTYGYTFGSGTRLTVV.

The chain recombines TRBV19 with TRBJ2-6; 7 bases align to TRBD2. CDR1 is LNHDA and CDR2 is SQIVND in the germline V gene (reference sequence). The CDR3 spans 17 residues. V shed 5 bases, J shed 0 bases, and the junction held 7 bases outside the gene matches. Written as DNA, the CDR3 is TGTGCCAGTAGTCAGGGAGGGTCCTTCTCTGGGGCCAACGTCCTGACTTTC. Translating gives CASSQGGSFSGANVLTF.

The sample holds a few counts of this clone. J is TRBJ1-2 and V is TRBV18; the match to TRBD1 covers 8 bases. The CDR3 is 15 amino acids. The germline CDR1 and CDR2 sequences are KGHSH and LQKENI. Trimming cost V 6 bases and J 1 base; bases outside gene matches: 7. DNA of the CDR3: TGTGCCAGCTCCCCGAGGGACAGGAATAACTATGGCTACACCTTC. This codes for CASSPRDRNNYGYTF.

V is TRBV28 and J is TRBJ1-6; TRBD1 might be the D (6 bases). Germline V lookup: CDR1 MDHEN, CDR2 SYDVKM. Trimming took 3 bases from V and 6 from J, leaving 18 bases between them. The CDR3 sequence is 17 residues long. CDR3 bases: TGTGCCAGCAGTTTGCGTATCAACGCAGGGGTTAATTCACCCCTCCACTTT. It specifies CASSLRINAGVNSPLHF.

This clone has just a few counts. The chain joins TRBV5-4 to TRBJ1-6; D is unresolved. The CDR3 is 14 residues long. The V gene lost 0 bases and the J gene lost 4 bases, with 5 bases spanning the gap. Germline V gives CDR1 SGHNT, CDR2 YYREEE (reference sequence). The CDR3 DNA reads TGTGCCAGCAGCTTGGGCAGTTATAATTCACCCCTCCACTTT. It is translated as CASSLGSYNSPLHF.

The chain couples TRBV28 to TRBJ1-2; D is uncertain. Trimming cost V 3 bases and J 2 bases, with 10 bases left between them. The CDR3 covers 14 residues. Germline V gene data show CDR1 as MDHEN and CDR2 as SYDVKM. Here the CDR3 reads CASSFVLKNYGYTF. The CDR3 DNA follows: TGTGCCAGCAGTTTCGTCCTTAAAAACTATGGCTACACCTTC.

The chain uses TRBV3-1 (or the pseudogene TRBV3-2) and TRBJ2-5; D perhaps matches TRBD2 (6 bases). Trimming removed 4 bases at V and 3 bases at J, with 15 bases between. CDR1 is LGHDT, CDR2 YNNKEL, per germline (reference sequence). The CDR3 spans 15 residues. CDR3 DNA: TGTGCCAGCAGCCGGGTGGGGGGTGGTGAAGAGACCCAGTACTTC. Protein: CASSRVGGGEETQYF.

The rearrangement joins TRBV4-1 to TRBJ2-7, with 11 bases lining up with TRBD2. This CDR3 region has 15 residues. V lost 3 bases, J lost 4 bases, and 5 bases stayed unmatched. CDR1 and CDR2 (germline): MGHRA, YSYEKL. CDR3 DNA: TGCGCCAGCAGCCACTTAGCGGGGGGGCCGTACGAGCAGTACTTC. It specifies CASSHLAGGPYEQYF.

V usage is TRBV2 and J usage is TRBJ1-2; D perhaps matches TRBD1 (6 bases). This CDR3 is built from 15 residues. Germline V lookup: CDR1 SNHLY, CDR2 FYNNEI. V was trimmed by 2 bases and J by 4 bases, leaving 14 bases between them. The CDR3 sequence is CASSEQTGGSYGYTF. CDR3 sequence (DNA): TGTGCCAGCAGTGAACAGACAGGAGGATCCTATGGCTACACCTTC.

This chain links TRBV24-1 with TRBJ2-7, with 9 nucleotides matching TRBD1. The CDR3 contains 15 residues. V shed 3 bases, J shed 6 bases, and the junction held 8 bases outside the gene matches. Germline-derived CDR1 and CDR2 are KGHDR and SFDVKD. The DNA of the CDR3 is TGTGCCACCAGTGATCCCCGGGACAGGGACTCCGAGCAGTACTTC. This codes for CATSDPRDRDSEQYF.

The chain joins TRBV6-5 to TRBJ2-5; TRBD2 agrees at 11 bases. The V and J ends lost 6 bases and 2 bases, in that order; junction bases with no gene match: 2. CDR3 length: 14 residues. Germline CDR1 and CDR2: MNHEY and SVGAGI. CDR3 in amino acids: CASSLAGGQETQYF. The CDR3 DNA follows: TGTGCCAGCAGCTTAGCGGGGGGGCAAGAGACCCAGTACTTC.

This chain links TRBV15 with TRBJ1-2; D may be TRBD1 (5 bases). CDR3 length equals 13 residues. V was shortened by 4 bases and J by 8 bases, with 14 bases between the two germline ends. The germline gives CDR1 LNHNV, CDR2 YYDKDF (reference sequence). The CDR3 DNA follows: TGTGCCACCAGCAAGGCGGGGGACGAGGGCTACACCTTC. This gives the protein CATSKAGDEGYTF.